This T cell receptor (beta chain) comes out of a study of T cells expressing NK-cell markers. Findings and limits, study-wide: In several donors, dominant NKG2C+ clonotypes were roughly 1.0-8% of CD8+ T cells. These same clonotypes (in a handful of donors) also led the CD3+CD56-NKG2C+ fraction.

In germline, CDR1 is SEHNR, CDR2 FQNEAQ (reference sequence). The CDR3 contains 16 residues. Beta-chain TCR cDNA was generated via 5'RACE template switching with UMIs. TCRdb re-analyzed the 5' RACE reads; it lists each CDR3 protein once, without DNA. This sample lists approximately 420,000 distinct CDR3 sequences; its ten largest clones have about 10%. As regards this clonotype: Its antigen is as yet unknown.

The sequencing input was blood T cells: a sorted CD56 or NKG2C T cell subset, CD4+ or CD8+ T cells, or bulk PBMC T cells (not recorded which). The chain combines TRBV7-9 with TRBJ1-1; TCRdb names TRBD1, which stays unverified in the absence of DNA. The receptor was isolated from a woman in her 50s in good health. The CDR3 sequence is CASSSGRDSRGTEAFF.